This TCR beta chain was observed in a study of blood T cell repertoires in COVID-19. V gave up 6 bases and J gave up 7 bases; unmatched junction bases: 11. Germline CDR1 and CDR2: LNHDA and SQIVND (reference sequence). CDR3 length equals 15 residues. The method was immunoSEQ multiplex PCR; TCRdb's version includes in-frame clones alone and lacks a portion of them. The table lists 100,000 to 130,000 clones, roughly 84% of them singletons. This clone was picked up one time. This clonotype originated in a human donor in a cohort sampled during active COVID-19. Sequenced: peripheral blood. The chain recombines TRBV19 with TRBJ1-4; TRBD1 aligns across 7 bases. CDR3 residues: CASSGTETAGEKLFF. In DNA form, the CDR3 reads TGTGCCAGTAGCGGGACAGAGACAGCGGGTGAAAAACTGTTTTTT.